One sample yielded the 18 T cell receptor beta chains listed below, sequenced in a study of T cell responses to AZD1222 COVID-19 vaccine. Using immunoSEQ multiplex PCR, the repertoire was profiled, and TCRdb retains in-frame clones only, with some absent. The data hold 140,000 to 150,000 clones, with roughly 92% observed a single time. The sequenced sample was peripheral blood, obtained on day 0 of AZD1222 vaccination. These receptors were taken from an adult in good health.

DNA for the CDR3: TGTGCCAGCTCACCCTGGACTCTCACCGGGGAGCTGTTTTTT. Residues: CASSPWTLTGELFF. This rearrangement joins TRBV18 to TRBJ2-2, with a weak D call TRBD2 (5 bases). CDR1 is KGHSH, CDR2 LQKENI, per germline. The CDR3 spans 14 residues. V lost 3 bases to trimming and J lost 4 bases, with 9 bases between them.

The chain uses TRBV7-2 and TRBJ1-3; 7 nucleotides agree with TRBD1. The trim removed 5 bases at V and 1 base at J, leaving 11 bases unmatched. Per germline, CDR1 SGHTA and CDR2 FQGNSA. The CDR3 totals 17 residues. The chain's CDR3 is CASSLQTGIQSGNTIYF. As DNA, the CDR3 is TGTGCCAGCAGCCTACAGACAGGGATTCAGTCTGGAAACACCATATATTTT.

This clone was counted a few times. The chain couples TRBV6-2 or TRBV6-3 to TRBJ2-1; D is undetermined. CDR1 MNHEY and CDR2 SVGEGT come from the germline V gene. The CDR3 is made up of 13 amino acids. The V end was cut by 4 bases, the J end by 1 base, with 5 bases between. The CDR3 region is CASSSSSYNEQFF. DNA of the CDR3: TGTGCCAGCAGTTCTAGTTCCTACAATGAGCAGTTCTTC.

V gene TRBV19 combines with J gene TRBJ2-7, with 7 nucleotides matching TRBD1. V lost 3 bases, J lost 1 base, and 6 bases stayed unmatched. The length of the CDR3 is 15 residues. CDR1 is LNHDA, CDR2 SQIVND, per germline (reference sequence). The CDR3 bases are TGTGCCAGTAGTATTTCTACAGGGGAGTCCTACGAGCAGTACTTC. It specifies CASSISTGESYEQYF.

In this sample, this clone turned up once. This chain connects TRBV3-1 (or the pseudogene TRBV3-2) to TRBJ2-6; the D gene is possibly TRBD1 (5 bases). Germline-derived CDR1 and CDR2 are LGHDT and YNNKEL (reference sequence). V gave up 0 bases and J gave up 2 bases, with 8 bases separating them. The CDR3 is 16 residues long. CDR3 DNA sequence: TGTGCCAGCAGCCAAGAAGAAGGGGCTGGGGCCAACGTCCTGACTTTC. Encoded protein: CASSQEEGAGANVLTF.

This chain links TRBV5-6 with TRBJ2-2, with D hard to call. CDR1 and CDR2 (germline): SGHDT, YYEEEE. The CDR3 extends over 13 amino acids. Deletions cut 5 bases from V and 9 bases from J, with 14 bases between. The CDR3 loop is CASSEKGLRELFF. The CDR3 DNA sequence: TGTGCCAGCAGTGAGAAAGGGCTGAGGGAGCTGTTTTTT.

This chain uses TRBV7-2 with TRBJ2-7; 9 bases match TRBD1. Per germline, CDR1 SGHTA and CDR2 FQGNSA. V lost 5 bases, J lost 4 bases, and 6 bases stayed unmatched. This CDR3 is built from 14 residues. CDR3 sequence: CASSSPGQGYEQYF. The CDR3 DNA is TGTGCCAGCAGCAGCCCGGGACAGGGTTACGAGCAGTACTTC.

The chain has TRBV5-1 and TRBJ2-2; D call uncertain. Trimming removed 4 bases at V and 4 bases at J, with 17 bases between. Germline-derived CDR1 and CDR2 are SGHRS and YFSETQ. The CDR3 is 16 amino acids. The CDR3 DNA is TGCGCCAGCAGCCCAGTGGCTGGGCTGGGCACCGGGGAGCTGTTTTTT. As protein: CASSPVAGLGTGELFF.

The chain recombines TRBV19 with TRBJ1-2; D ambiguous. The germline gives CDR1 LNHDA, CDR2 SQIVND (reference sequence). Trimming left V 5 bases short and J 4 bases short, with 14 bases between. The CDR3 is 14 amino acids. CDR3 coding DNA: TGTGCCAGTAGTCCCGACCGGAAGCTCTATGGCTACACCTTC. This gives the protein CASSPDRKLYGYTF.

The chain is built from TRBV30 and TRBJ2-1; D may correspond to TRBD1 or TRBD2 (6 bases each). This CDR3 spans 14 amino acids. Trimming pared 5 bases from V and 9 bases from J, leaving 20 bases between. The V gene's germline CDR1 is GTSNPN and CDR2 SVGIG (reference sequence). CDR3 bases: TGTGCCTGGGGCCAGGCGTTCGGGGGCCCTGAGCAGTTCTTC. Its protein is CAWGQAFGGPEQFF.

This chain uses TRBV5-1 with TRBJ1-3; no clear D. The V and J ends lost 5 bases and 2 bases respectively, with 8 bases between them. Germline V CDR1 and CDR2: SGHRS, YFSETQ. The length of the CDR3 is 13 residues. CDR3 region: CASSVGAGNTIYF. In nucleotides, the CDR3 is TGCGCCAGCAGTGTCGGGGCTGGAAACACCATATATTTT.

This clone was seen a handful of times. J is TRBJ2-7 and V is TRBV10-1; TRBD2 matches at 11 bases. This CDR3 comprises 15 residues. Unmatched junction bases numbered 6, after V lost 5 bases and J lost 3 bases. Germline loops: CDR1 WNHNN, CDR2 SYGVQD (reference sequence). The CDR3 region has the DNA TGCGCCAGCAGTAACCCGGGACTAGCGGACTACGAGCAGTACTTC. Translating it yields CASSNPGLADYEQYF.

The rearrangement joins TRBV11-3 to TRBJ2-7; D ambiguous. This CDR3 comprises 13 residues. Looked up from germline, CDR1 is SGHNT and CDR2 is YENEEA. Trimming stripped 5 bases from V and 2 bases from J, with 10 bases between. CDR3 bases: TGTGCCAGCAGCCAGCAACCCGCCTACGAGCAGTACTTC. This codes for CASSQQPAYEQYF.

The chain employs TRBV10-2 and TRBJ1-1; D unresolved. V was clipped by 10 bases and J by 1 base, with 13 bases between them. The CDR3 length is 13 residues. Germline CDR1 WSHSY, CDR2 SAAADI. This chain's CDR3 is CATNRGGNTEAFF. The CDR3 nucleotides read TGCGCCACAAACCGAGGAGGGAACACTGAAGCTTTCTTT.

The chain links TRBV11-3 to TRBJ1-1; the D gene is possibly TRBD1 (5 bases). This CDR3 spans 13 amino acids. Germline V gene lookup returns CDR1 SGHNT and CDR2 YENEEA. Trimming shortened V by 3 bases and J by 4 bases, and 9 bases separated the two germline ends. The CDR3 bases are TGTGCCAGCAGCTTCGGGGGGGGCACTGAAGCTTTCTTT. Amino acid sequence: CASSFGGGTEAFF.

This chain joins TRBV4-2 and TRBJ2-7, with 13 bases matching TRBD2. The CDR3 spans 17 residues. Germline V lookup: CDR1 LGHNA, CDR2 YNFKEQ. The V segment lost 4 bases and the J segment 7 bases; nucleotides outside the gene matches: 13. The DNA of the CDR3 is TGTGCCAGCAGCCCCTTAACTAGCGGGAGGGTCGGATCGGAGCAGTACTTC. Translating it yields CASSPLTSGRVGSEQYF.

This chain uses TRBV5-1 with TRBJ1-4; a weak D match, TRBD1 (5 bases). The CDR3 contains 14 residues. Germline loops: CDR1 SGHRS, CDR2 YFSETQ. The V and J ends lost 4 bases and 10 bases respectively, with 17 bases between them. The CDR3 region has the DNA TGCGCCAGCAGCCCCCGGGCAGGGAACGGAAAACTGTTTTTT. As protein: CASSPRAGNGKLFF.

The chain recombines TRBV5-1 with TRBJ1-2; D not resolved. Germline values: CDR1 SGHRS, CDR2 YFSETQ. The CDR3 has 11 amino acids. The V end lost 8 bases, the J end lost 3 bases, and 8 bases lay between the germline ends. The CDR3, as DNA: TGCGCCAGGCGGGCGTACTATGGCTACACCTTC. Its protein is CARRAYYGYTF.